The 24 T cell receptor beta chains in this list originate from one sample, sequenced in a study of T cell responses to AZD1222 COVID-19 vaccine. This table comes from immunoSEQ multiplex PCR, and its TCRdb copy is limited to in-frame clones, with some not included. The sample gives some 52,000 clones, about 91% of which show up once; less than 3.5% is in the top ten. Material: peripheral blood, obtained 28 days after the second AZD1222 dose. All receptors derive from an adult who received the AZD1222 COVID-19 vaccine.

The chain uses TRBV19 and TRBJ1-2; possible D gene TRBD1, 5 bases. Per germline, CDR1 LNHDA and CDR2 SQIVND (reference sequence). This CDR3 region has 15 residues. V gave up 0 bases and J gave up 0 bases, with 8 bases separating them. The chain's CDR3 is CASSIEPGANYGYTF. CDR3 DNA: TGTGCCAGTAGTATAGAACCGGGGGCTAACTATGGCTACACCTTC.

V usage is TRBV2 and J usage is TRBJ2-1; D uncertain. Germline lookup yields CDR1 SNHLY and CDR2 FYNNEI. The CDR3 is 14 residues long. Trimming cost V 5 bases and J 5 bases, with 13 bases left between them. CDR3 loop: CASSRGGRDNEQFF. CDR3 in DNA: TGTGCCAGCAGTCGAGGTGGGCGTGACAATGAGCAGTTCTTC.

This chain uses TRBV24-1 with TRBJ2-3; TRBD2 matches at 7 bases. Losses at the gene ends were 6 bases for V and 4 bases for J; bases not matched to a gene: 12. Germline V gene lookup returns CDR1 KGHDR and CDR2 SFDVKD. This CDR3 has 16 amino acids. In DNA form, the CDR3 reads TGTGCCACCAGTCATTCGGGGGGATTTCGCGCAGATACGCAGTATTTT. Residues: CATSHSGGFRADTQYF.

This rearrangement joins TRBV4-2 to TRBJ2-7, with 9 bases identical to TRBD1. The CDR3 spans 16 residues. CDR1 LGHNA and CDR2 YNFKEQ come from the germline V gene. The V gene end was trimmed by 0 bases and the J gene end by 3 bases; junction bases not matched to a gene: 6. The CDR3 spells CASSQDIETGGYEQYF. DNA for the CDR3: TGTGCCAGCAGCCAAGATATAGAGACAGGGGGCTACGAGCAGTACTTC.

The J gene is TRBJ1-1, the V gene TRBV10-3; the D gene is possibly TRBD1 (5 bases). Trimming removed 0 bases at V and 6 bases at J, with 11 bases between. The CDR3 sequence is 14 residues long. Germline V gene sequence: CDR1 ENHRY, CDR2 SYGVKD. CDR3 residues: CAISESGRASEAFF. DNA of the CDR3: TGTGCCATCAGTGAGTCTGGCAGGGCCTCTGAAGCTTTCTTT.

This clone has a single count. The chain joins TRBV10-2 to TRBJ2-7; D unclear. The CDR3 is made up of 11 amino acids. Looked up from germline, CDR1 is WSHSY and CDR2 is SAAADI. The V and J ends lost 5 bases and 3 bases respectively, with 5 bases between them. CDR3 in DNA: TGCGCCAGCAGTTCGCGCTACGAGCAGTACTTC. It translates to CASSSRYEQYF.

The V call is TRBV29-1, the J call TRBJ1-2; maybe TRBD1 (6 bases). V lost 3 bases and J lost 8, with 13 bases in between. This CDR3 region has 12 residues. Germline-derived CDR1 and CDR2 are SQVTM and ANQGSEA. The CDR3 reads CSVEGGAWGYTF. In DNA, the CDR3 is TGCAGCGTTGAGGGGGGGGCCTGGGGCTACACCTTC.

V gene TRBV18 combines with J gene TRBJ1-6, with unresolved D. CDR1 is KGHSH and CDR2 is LQKENI in the germline V gene. The germline V and J ends were trimmed by 2 bases and 3 bases, with 8 bases remaining between them. The CDR3 is made up of 15 amino acids. Here the CDR3 DNA reads TGTGCCAGCTCACCAGGGGATAACTATAATTCACCCCTCCACTTT. Translation gives CASSPGDNYNSPLHF.

The rearrangement uses TRBV4-2 and TRBJ2-1; 9 nucleotides line up with TRBD1. This CDR3 is built from 16 residues. Trimming took 2 bases from V and 5 from J; bases not matched to a gene: 7. The germline CDR1 and CDR2 sequences are LGHNA and YNFKEQ. The CDR3 DNA follows: TGTGCCAGCAGCCAATTAAGGACAGGGGACAACAATGAGCAGTTCTTC. This sequence encodes CASSQLRTGDNNEQFF.

This clone was recorded only once. The CDR3 DNA sequence: TGTGCCAGCAGTTTAGGTCGGCAGGGGGCGCCTGGCTACACCTTC. Translating it yields CASSLGRQGAPGYTF. The chain uses TRBV28 and TRBJ1-2; 8 nucleotides agree with TRBD1. The CDR3 spans 15 residues. The junction had 9 bases not matched to a gene; V was cut back by 2 bases and J by 7 bases. Germline V gives CDR1 MDHEN, CDR2 SYDVKM.

In this sample, this clone turned up once. The chain links TRBV10-2 to TRBJ2-1; TRBD2 aligns across 12 bases. V was clipped by 7 bases and J by 6 bases; unmatched bases: 10. The CDR3 runs to 16 residues. Germline CDR1 WSHSY, CDR2 SAAADI. The CDR3, as DNA: TGCGCCAGCACGAATCCGACTAGCGGGGGAACCAATGAGCAGTTCTTC. This sequence encodes CASTNPTSGGTNEQFF.

The chain uses TRBV19 and TRBJ2-2, with D maybe TRBD2 (6 bases). Germline-derived CDR1 and CDR2 are LNHDA and SQIVND (reference sequence). With 4 bases removed from V and 5 bases from J, the gap between germline ends came to 20 bases. The length of the CDR3 is 17 residues. CDR3 sequence reads: CASSRRRGPQITGELFF. CDR3 DNA sequence: TGTGCCAGTAGTAGAAGGAGGGGCCCCCAAATTACCGGGGAGCTGTTTTTT.

V and J are TRBV7-2 and TRBJ1-3; unclear D gene. This CDR3 spans 18 amino acids. Germline CDR1 is SGHTA and CDR2 is FQGNSA. The V gene lost 1 base and the J gene lost 0 bases, with 16 bases spanning the gap. CDR3 in amino acids: CASSLVPSSLLSGNTIYF. The CDR3 bases are TGTGCCAGCAGCTTAGTGCCGTCCAGCCTTCTCTCTGGAAACACCATATATTTT.

The genes are TRBV5-1 and TRBJ2-1; a possible D gene is TRBD1 (6 bases). Germline V CDR1 and CDR2: SGHRS, YFSETQ. CDR3 size: 15 residues. Between the trimmed V and J ends, which lost 0 bases and 8 bases, there was a span of 15 bases. CDR3 DNA sequence: TGCGCCAGCAGCTTGGCGCAGGGGAGAAGGGATGAGCAGTTCTTC. It is translated as CASSLAQGRRDEQFF.

V usage is TRBV18 and J usage is TRBJ2-1; the match to TRBD2 covers 8 bases. Germline trimming cut 5 bases from V and 8 bases from J; bases unmatched to any gene: 2. CDR3 length: 12 amino acids. The germline V gene has CDR1 KGHSH and CDR2 LQKENI. CDR3 nucleotide sequence: TGTGCCAGCTCATCGGGGGGGGATGAGCAGTTCTTC. Protein product: CASSSGGDEQFF.

The V and J genes are TRBV7-9 and TRBJ1-2; D is uncertain. Germline values: CDR1 SEHNR, CDR2 FQNEAQ (reference sequence). Trimming cost V 2 bases and J 6 bases, with 16 bases left between them. This CDR3 is 15 amino acids long. The CDR3 loop reads CASSLPLRGEDGYTF. CDR3 in DNA: TGTGCCAGCAGCTTACCCCTACGTGGGGAGGATGGCTACACCTTC.

V usage is TRBV13 and J usage is TRBJ1-2; possible D gene TRBD1, 6 bases. Germline V gene sequence: CDR1 PRHDT, CDR2 FYEKMQ (reference sequence). The CDR3 loop spans 15 amino acids. The V end lost 4 bases, the J end lost 8 bases, and 20 bases lay between the germline ends. The CDR3 here is CASSSNTGTVEGYTF. The CDR3 DNA is TGTGCCAGCAGCTCCAACACAGGGACCGTGGAGGGCTACACCTTC.

This clone was seen a single time. Here the CDR3 DNA reads TGTGCCAGCAGCCAAGCAGGGGGGAGGTATTACGAGCAGTACTTC. Its translation is CASSQAGGRYYEQYF. This chain links TRBV3-1 (or the pseudogene TRBV3-2) with TRBJ2-7; D is possibly TRBD1 (7 bases). The CDR3 has 15 amino acids. V lost 1 base and J 4 bases, leaving 14 bases between the germline ends. In germline, CDR1 is LGHDT, CDR2 YNNKEL (reference sequence).

This chain uses TRBV5-5 with TRBJ2-7; D assignment may be TRBD1 or TRBD2 (5 bases each). Looked up from germline, CDR1 is SGHKS and CDR2 is YYEKEE (reference sequence). This CDR3 has 14 amino acids. V lost 0 bases and J 1 base, leaving 8 bases between the germline ends. The CDR3 is CASSLGDGSYEQYF. The CDR3 DNA reads as TGTGCCAGCAGCTTGGGGGACGGATCCTACGAGCAGTACTTC.

The CDR3 coding sequence is TGTGCCAGCAGTCTGGGGGTACAGGGAATTATTGAAAAACTGTTTTTT. Translated: CASSLGVQGIIEKLFF. This chain links TRBV28 with TRBJ1-4; D is possibly TRBD1 (6 bases). V was shortened by 5 bases and J by 7 bases, with 20 bases between the two germline ends. CDR1 and CDR2 from the germline V gene are MDHEN and SYDVKM. This CDR3 has 16 amino acids.

This clone occurred once. The chain employs TRBV10-3 and TRBJ1-1; TRBD1 is a possible D gene (5 bases). CDR1 and CDR2 (germline): ENHRY, SYGVKD. CDR3 length equals 13 residues. V shed 5 bases and J shed 1 base, with 8 bases lying between them. CDR3 sequence: CAISLTANTEAFF. CDR3 coding DNA: TGTGCCATCAGTCTGACAGCGAACACTGAAGCTTTCTTT.

A note on this clone: Relative to the germline gene, one junction end is altered; a read error may explain this. The chain combines TRBV5-8 with TRBJ2-7, with unresolved D. The CDR3 loop spans 9 amino acids. Germline V gene sequence: CDR1 SGHTS, CDR2 YDEGEE. CDR3 sequence: CASSLRRNF. In nucleotides, the CDR3 is TGTGCCAGCAGCTTGCGTAGGAACTTC.

This chain connects TRBV2 to TRBJ1-4, with D tentatively TRBD1 (5 bases). The CDR3 is 14 amino acids. Germline assignment: CDR1 SNHLY and CDR2 FYNNEI. The V and J ends lost 7 bases and 7 bases respectively, with 16 bases between them. CDR3 in amino acids: CASTRDRASEKLFF. DNA for the CDR3: TGTGCCAGCACGCGGGACCGTGCTTCTGAAAAACTGTTTTTT.

The chain is built from TRBV4-2 and TRBJ2-1; D perhaps matches TRBD2 (6 bases). The germline V and J ends were trimmed by 4 bases and 8 bases, with 15 bases remaining between them. Germline lookup yields CDR1 LGHNA and CDR2 YNFKEQ. This CDR3 comprises 14 residues. The CDR3 spells CASSPPGGVHEQFF. The CDR3 region has the DNA TGTGCCAGCAGCCCCCCAGGAGGGGTACATGAGCAGTTCTTC.